Presented here are 25 T cell receptor beta chains from one specimen sequenced in a study of blood T cell repertoires in COVID-19. This table comes from immunoSEQ multiplex PCR, and its TCRdb copy is limited to in-frame clones, with some not included. In the table there are some 190,000 clones, roughly 90% of which are singletons. The specimen was peripheral blood. These receptors were obtained from a man aged 18-30 years with active or convalescent COVID-19.

This chain connects TRBV27 to TRBJ2-2; a weak D match, TRBD2 (5 bases). Germline CDR1 is MNHEY and CDR2 is SMNVEV (reference sequence). V was shortened by 3 bases and J by 0 bases, with 8 bases between the two germline ends. The CDR3 runs 15 residues. The CDR3 DNA reads as TGTGCCAGCAGTTTTGGGAGCGCGAACACCGGGGAGCTGTTTTTT. Translating gives CASSFGSANTGELFF.

The rearrangement joins TRBV19 to TRBJ2-1, with 10 bases lining up with TRBD2. V shed 4 bases and J 7 bases; nucleotides not matched to a gene: 13. The CDR3 has 17 residues. Germline V gives CDR1 LNHDA, CDR2 SQIVND (reference sequence). The CDR3 sequence is CASSRTSGAPGRNEQFF. In DNA form, the CDR3 reads TGTGCCAGTAGTAGAACTAGCGGGGCCCCCGGTCGGAATGAGCAGTTCTTC.

This clone was detected only a few times. V and J are TRBV11-3 and TRBJ2-5; no clear D gene. The CDR3 has 13 residues. CDR1 and CDR2 from the germline V gene are SGHNT and YENEEA. V was clipped by 0 bases and J by 2 bases, with 4 bases between them. The DNA for the CDR3 is TGTGCCAGCAGCTTAGACAGACAAGAGACCCAGTACTTC. Amino acid sequence: CASSLDRQETQYF.

The chain has TRBV2 and TRBJ1-3, with TRBD1 as a possible D gene (5 bases). The V and J ends lost 7 bases and 0 bases respectively, with 7 bases between them. Germline loops: CDR1 SNHLY, CDR2 FYNNEI. This CDR3 is 13 amino acids long. CDR3 bases: TGTGCCAGCAAGACAGACTCTGGAAACACCATATATTTT. This gives the protein CASKTDSGNTIYF.

The chain has TRBV5-4 and TRBJ1-1; D possibly corresponds to TRBD1 (6 bases). The CDR3 has 14 amino acids. The germline V and J ends were trimmed by 4 bases and 3 bases, with 13 bases remaining between them. Germline loops: CDR1 SGHNT, CDR2 YYREEE (reference sequence). The CDR3 protein is CASSIGRGDTEAFF. CDR3 coding DNA: TGTGCCAGCAGCATTGGGAGGGGGGACACTGAAGCTTTCTTT.

The CDR3 sequence is CASSTGLSRDEQFF. In nucleotides, the CDR3 is TGTGCCAGCTCCACGGGACTCTCAAGAGATGAGCAGTTCTTC. V and J are TRBV9 and TRBJ2-1; TRBD2 is a possible D gene (6 bases). CDR3 length: 14 amino acids. Germline V lookup: CDR1 SGDLS, CDR2 YYNGEE. V lost 7 bases, J lost 8 bases, and 19 bases lay in between.

The chain joins TRBV30 to TRBJ2-5; 10 bases match TRBD2. The CDR3 sequence is 14 residues long. Germline trimming cut 5 bases from V and 2 bases from J; bases unmatched to any gene: 5. CDR1 is GTSNPN, CDR2 SVGIG, per germline (reference sequence). CDR3 bases: TGTGCCTGGGTCCCGGGACTAGCGCAAGAGACCCAGTACTTC. Encoded protein: CAWVPGLAQETQYF.

V gene TRBV7-6 combines with J gene TRBJ1-1; 8 nucleotides line up with TRBD1. Germline values: CDR1 SGHVS, CDR2 FNYEAQ. The V and J ends lost 5 bases and 4 bases, in that order; junction bases with no gene match: 12. The CDR3 loop spans 16 amino acids. The CDR3 DNA reads as TGTGCCAGCAGCCCAGCCCCTACAGGGGGACCCACTGAAGCTTTCTTT. As protein: CASSPAPTGGPTEAFF.

The chain has TRBV19 and TRBJ1-3; 7 bases match TRBD1. The V gene's germline CDR1 is LNHDA and CDR2 SQIVND (reference sequence). V lost 3 bases, J lost 0 bases, and 20 bases stayed unmatched. The CDR3 has 21 amino acids. The CDR3 is CASSISGGVGTEAHSGNTIYF. The CDR3 coding sequence is TGTGCCAGTAGTATTTCCGGGGGTGTAGGGACAGAGGCTCACTCTGGAAACACCATATATTTT.

The V call is TRBV19, the J call TRBJ1-1; D gene unclear. V dropped 5 bases and J dropped 0 bases, with 4 bases sitting between them. Germline V lookup: CDR1 LNHDA, CDR2 SQIVND (reference sequence). This CDR3 contains 12 residues. The CDR3 sequence: CASSPMNTEAFF. The CDR3 DNA sequence: TGTGCCAGTAGTCCTATGAACACTGAAGCTTTCTTT.

The chain employs TRBV30 and TRBJ1-6; weak D call: TRBD1 (6 bases). Trimming left V 5 bases short and J 2 bases short, with 7 bases between. The CDR3 has 13 residues. The germline V gene has CDR1 GTSNPN and CDR2 SVGIG (reference sequence). The CDR3 loop reads CAWAGAYNSPLHF. CDR3 DNA sequence: TGTGCCTGGGCAGGGGCCTATAATTCACCCCTCCACTTT.

The genes are TRBV29-1 and TRBJ1-2; perhaps TRBD1 as D (5 bases). V lost 6 bases to trimming and J lost 5 bases, with 13 bases between them. The CDR3 has 12 amino acids. Germline CDR1 SQVTM, CDR2 ANQGSEA. In DNA form, the CDR3 reads TGCAGCGTAACGGAGGGGAGATATGGCTACACCTTC. Protein product: CSVTEGRYGYTF.

The chain employs TRBV30 and TRBJ1-6; no firm D call. The V end was cut by 4 bases, the J end by 10 bases, with 17 bases between. This CDR3 has 14 amino acids. Germline V gene sequence: CDR1 GTSNPN, CDR2 SVGIG (reference sequence). CDR3 sequence reads: CAWTTGVQDSPLHF. CDR3 in DNA: TGTGCCTGGACCACCGGGGTGCAGGACTCACCCCTCCACTTT.

The V call is TRBV9, the J call TRBJ2-3, with 7 bases that match TRBD2. V was pared by 0 bases and J by 3 bases, with 13 bases of the junction left unmatched. CDR3 length: 18 amino acids. Germline-derived CDR1 and CDR2 are SGDLS and YYNGEE. CDR3 in amino acids: CASSVGAGLGSGTDTQYF. In DNA form, the CDR3 reads TGTGCCAGCAGCGTAGGAGCGGGATTGGGTTCGGGAACAGATACGCAGTATTTT.

The chain joins TRBV27 to TRBJ2-7; TRBD1 matches 9 bases. V dropped 3 bases and J dropped 2; count of bases not matched to a gene: 11. The CDR3 loop spans 17 amino acids. Germline lookup yields CDR1 MNHEY and CDR2 SMNVEV (reference sequence). CDR3 residues: CASSFGTGTLNTYEQYF. The CDR3 DNA is TGTGCCAGCAGTTTCGGGACAGGGACTCTTAACACCTACGAGCAGTACTTC.

The sample holds one count of this clone. A far larger clone differs by one base, so this is likely a read error. Additional DNA sequences in this sample encode the identical CDR3. The rearrangement links TRBV3-1 (or the pseudogene TRBV3-2) to TRBJ2-7; 11 bases agree with TRBD2. The CDR3 loop spans 15 amino acids. V dropped 1 base and J dropped 1; count of bases not matched to a gene: 0. CDR1 LGHDT and CDR2 YNNKEL come from the germline V gene (reference sequence). The CDR3 loop is CASSQGLAGSYEQYF. CDR3 bases: TGTGCCAGCAGCCAAGGACTAGCGGGGTCCTACGAGCAGTACTTC.

This chain uses TRBV6-6 with TRBJ2-2; 9 bases map to TRBD1. This CDR3 has 15 amino acids. CDR1 is MNHNY and CDR2 is SVGAGI in the germline V gene (reference sequence). Trimming cost V 0 bases and J 6 bases; bases outside gene matches: 2. The CDR3 is CASSYSTGGAGELFF. Here the CDR3 DNA reads TGTGCCAGCAGTTACTCGACAGGGGGTGCCGGGGAGCTGTTTTTT.

This chain links TRBV5-4 with TRBJ1-1; 11 nucleotides match TRBD1. The CDR3 totals 16 residues. Germline V CDR1 and CDR2: SGHNT, YYREEE (reference sequence). Germline trimming cut 3 bases from V and 4 bases from J; bases unmatched to any gene: 8. CDR3 loop: CASSYRTGTGGTEAFF. In DNA form, the CDR3 reads TGTGCCAGCAGCTATCGAACCGGGACAGGGGGCACTGAAGCTTTCTTT.

The chain joins TRBV9 to TRBJ2-7; tentative D call: TRBD1 (5 bases). The germline V gene has CDR1 SGDLS and CDR2 YYNGEE. This CDR3 is built from 14 residues. With 4 bases removed from V and 0 bases from J, the gap between germline ends came to 11 bases. Written as DNA, the CDR3 is TGTGCCAGCAGCCCCCATCAGGGCTCCTACGAGCAGTACTTC. This translates into CASSPHQGSYEQYF.

The chain is built from TRBV12-5 and TRBJ2-3; tentative D call: TRBD2 (5 bases). V dropped 3 bases and J dropped 2 bases, with 12 bases sitting between them. The CDR3 sequence is 15 residues long. The germline gives CDR1 LGHNT, CDR2 FRNRAP. CDR3 DNA sequence: TGTGCTAGTGGTTTAGGGAGAACACACACAGATACGCAGTATTTT. It is translated as CASGLGRTHTDTQYF. The variable domain in full, with the rest retrieved from reference TRBV12-5 and TRBJ2-3, is DARVTQTPRHKVTEMGQEVTMRCQPILGHNTVFWYRQTMMQGLELLAYFRNRAPLDDSGMPKDRFSAEMPDATLATLKIQPSEPRDSAVYFCASGLGRTHTDTQYFGPGTRLTVL.

The chain couples TRBV15 to TRBJ2-7, with unresolved D. CDR1 and CDR2 (germline): LNHNV, YYDKDF (reference sequence). The germline V and J ends were trimmed by 0 bases and 5 bases, with 8 bases remaining between them. CDR3 length: 13 residues. The CDR3 loop reads CATSRDYMDEQYF. In DNA form, the CDR3 reads TGTGCCACCAGCAGAGATTACATGGACGAGCAGTACTTC.

V and J are TRBV13 and TRBJ2-7, with D maybe TRBD1 (5 bases). CDR3 size: 14 residues. V was cut by 3 bases and J by 7 bases, with 16 bases left in between. Germline loops: CDR1 PRHDT, CDR2 FYEKMQ (reference sequence). CDR3 coding DNA: TGTGCCAGCAGCTTCGGAACACGAGCAGGGGAGCAGTACTTC. Its translation: CASSFGTRAGEQYF.

The V gene is TRBV5-1, the J gene TRBJ2-3; TRBD2 matches at 7 bases. Germline V lookup: CDR1 SGHRS, CDR2 YFSETQ. V lost 5 bases, J lost 6 bases, and 6 bases stayed unmatched. The CDR3 runs to 13 residues. CDR3 sequence (DNA): TGCGCCAGCAGACCCACTAGCGAGGATACGCAGTATTTT. Amino acids: CASRPTSEDTQYF.

The V call is TRBV11-2, the J call TRBJ2-7, with 10 bases aligning to TRBD2. Germline V gives CDR1 SGHAT, CDR2 FQNNGV. The CDR3 totals 15 residues. V was clipped by 1 base and J by 2 bases; unmatched bases: 2. The CDR3 here is CASSLGLAGAYEQYF. CDR3 DNA sequence: TGTGCCAGCAGCTTAGGTCTAGCGGGGGCCTACGAGCAGTACTTC.

V usage is TRBV29-1 and J usage is TRBJ1-1; 7 nucleotides agree with TRBD1. This CDR3 is 12 amino acids long. The germline CDR1 and CDR2 sequences are SQVTM and ANQGSEA. V was clipped by 6 bases and J by 4 bases; unmatched bases: 5. The CDR3 DNA reads as TGCAGCGTCCGGACAGGTCCCACTGAAGCTTTCTTT. The encoded protein is CSVRTGPTEAFF. Full variable domain (remainder filled in from reference TRBV29-1 and TRBJ1-1): SAVISQKPSRDICQRGTSLTIQCQVDSQVTMMFWYRQQPGQSLTLIATANQGSEATYESGFVIDKFPISRPNLTFSTLTVSNMSPEDSSIYLCSVRTGPTEAFFGQGTRLTVV.